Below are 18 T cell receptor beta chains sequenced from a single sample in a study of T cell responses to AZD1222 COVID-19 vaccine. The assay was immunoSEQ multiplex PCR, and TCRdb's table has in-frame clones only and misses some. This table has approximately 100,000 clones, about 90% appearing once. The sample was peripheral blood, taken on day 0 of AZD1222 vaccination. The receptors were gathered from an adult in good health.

The CDR3 DNA reads as TGCAGTGCTAGTAAAGATTACTATGGCTACACCTTC. Protein product: CSASKDYYGYTF. V usage is TRBV20-1 and J usage is TRBJ1-2; unclear D gene. Germline-derived CDR1 and CDR2 are DFQATT and SNEGSKA (reference sequence). Deletions cut 3 bases from V and 3 bases from J, with 8 bases between. CDR3 length equals 12 residues.

The DNA of the CDR3 is TGTGCCAGCAGTTTGGGTCAGCGCAATCAGCCCCAGCATTTT. Translation gives CASSLGQRNQPQHF. This chain links TRBV6-2 or TRBV6-3 with TRBJ1-5; the D is unclear. Trimming took off 4 bases at V and 2 bases at J, with 9 bases between the two ends. CDR1 is MNHEY and CDR2 is SVGEGT in the germline V gene. This CDR3 has 14 residues.

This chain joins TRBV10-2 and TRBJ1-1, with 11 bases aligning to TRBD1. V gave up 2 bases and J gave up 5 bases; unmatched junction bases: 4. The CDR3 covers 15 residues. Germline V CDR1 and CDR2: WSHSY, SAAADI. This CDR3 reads CASSEGDRGETEAFF. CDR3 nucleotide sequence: TGCGCCAGCAGTGAGGGGGACAGGGGGGAGACTGAAGCTTTCTTT.

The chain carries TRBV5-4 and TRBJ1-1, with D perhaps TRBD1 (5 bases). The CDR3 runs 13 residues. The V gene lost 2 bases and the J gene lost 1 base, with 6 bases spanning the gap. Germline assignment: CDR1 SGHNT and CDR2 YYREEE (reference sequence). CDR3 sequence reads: CASSFDRNTEAFF. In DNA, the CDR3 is TGTGCCAGCAGCTTTGACAGGAACACTGAAGCTTTCTTT.

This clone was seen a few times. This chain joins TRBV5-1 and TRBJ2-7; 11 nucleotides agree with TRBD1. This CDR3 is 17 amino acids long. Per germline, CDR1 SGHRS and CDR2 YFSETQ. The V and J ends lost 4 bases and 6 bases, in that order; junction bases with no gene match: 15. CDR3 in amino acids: CASSPAVGGQGGGEQYF. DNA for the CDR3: TGCGCCAGCAGCCCCGCAGTCGGGGGACAGGGGGGCGGCGAGCAGTACTTC.

Here the CDR3 reads CATSREGGGYGYTF. CDR3 nucleotides: TGTGCCACCAGCAGAGAGGGGGGAGGCTATGGCTACACCTTC. The rearrangement joins TRBV15 to TRBJ1-2; TRBD1 is a possible D gene (5 bases). This CDR3 comprises 14 residues. V gave up 0 bases and J gave up 4 bases, with 9 bases separating them. The germline V gene encodes CDR1 LNHNV and CDR2 YYDKDF (reference sequence).

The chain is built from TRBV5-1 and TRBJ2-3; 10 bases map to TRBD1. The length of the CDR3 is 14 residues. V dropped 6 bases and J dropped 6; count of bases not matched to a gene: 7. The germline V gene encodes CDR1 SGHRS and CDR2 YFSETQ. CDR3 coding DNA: TGCGCCAGCACCATGACAGGGGGCGATGATACGCAGTATTTT. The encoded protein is CASTMTGGDDTQYF.

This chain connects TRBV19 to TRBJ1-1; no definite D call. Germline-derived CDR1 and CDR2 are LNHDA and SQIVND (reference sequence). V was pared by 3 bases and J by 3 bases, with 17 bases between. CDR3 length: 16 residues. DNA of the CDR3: TGTGCCAGTAGTATGGCTTTGCGGGTTCCGGACACTGAAGCTTTCTTT. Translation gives CASSMALRVPDTEAFF.

CDR3 protein: CASSLGDSNSPLHF. The CDR3 coding sequence is TGTGCCAGCAGCTTAGGTGACAGTAATTCACCCCTCCACTTT. The chain carries TRBV11-2 and TRBJ1-6; maybe TRBD1 (5 bases). The V and J ends lost 1 base and 6 bases respectively, with 7 bases between them. CDR1 and CDR2 (germline): SGHAT, FQNNGV. This CDR3 comprises 14 residues. Variable domain in full (rest from reference TRBV11-2 and TRBJ1-6): EAGVAQSPRYKIIEKRQSVAFWCNPISGHATLYWYQQILGQGPKLLIQFQNNGVVDDSQLPKDRFSAERLKGVDSTLKIQPAKLEDSAVYLCASSLGDSNSPLHFGNGTRLTVT.

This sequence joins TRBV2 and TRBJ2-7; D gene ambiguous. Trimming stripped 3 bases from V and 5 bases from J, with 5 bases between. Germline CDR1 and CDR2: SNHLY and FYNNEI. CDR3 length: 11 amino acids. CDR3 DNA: TGTGCCAGCAGTGACGAGGACGAGCAGTACTTC. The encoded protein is CASSDEDEQYF.

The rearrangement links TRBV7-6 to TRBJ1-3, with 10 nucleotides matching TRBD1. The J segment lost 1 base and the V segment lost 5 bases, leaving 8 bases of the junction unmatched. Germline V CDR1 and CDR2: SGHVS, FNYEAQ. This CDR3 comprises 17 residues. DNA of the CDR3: TGTGCCAGCAGCACCCGGACAGGGGGAAAATCTGGAAACACCATATATTTT. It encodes CASSTRTGGKSGNTIYF.

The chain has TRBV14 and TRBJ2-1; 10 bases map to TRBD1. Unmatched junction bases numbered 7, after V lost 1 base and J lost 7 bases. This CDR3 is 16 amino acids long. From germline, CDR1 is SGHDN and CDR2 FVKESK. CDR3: CASSQARDRGGNEQFF. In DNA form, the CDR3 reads TGTGCCAGCAGCCAAGCCCGGGACAGGGGTGGAAATGAGCAGTTCTTC.

Written as DNA, the CDR3 is TGTGCCATCAGTGGACAGACTAGCGGGTCCTACGAGCAGTACTTC. Translated, it gives CAISGQTSGSYEQYF. The rearrangement links TRBV10-3 to TRBJ2-7; 10 nucleotides match TRBD2. J gave up 1 base and V 4 bases, and 4 bases lay outside the gene matches. There are 15 residues in the CDR3. Germline V gene sequence: CDR1 ENHRY, CDR2 SYGVKD.

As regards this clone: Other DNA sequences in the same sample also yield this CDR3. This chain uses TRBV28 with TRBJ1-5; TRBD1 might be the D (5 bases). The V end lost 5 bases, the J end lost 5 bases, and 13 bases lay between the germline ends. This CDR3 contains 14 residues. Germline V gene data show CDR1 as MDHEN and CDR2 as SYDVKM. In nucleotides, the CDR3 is TGTGCCAGCAGTCTTACAGGTTCTTATCAGCCCCAGCATTTT. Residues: CASSLTGSYQPQHF. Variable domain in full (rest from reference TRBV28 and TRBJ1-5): DVKVTQSSRYLVKRTGEKVFLECVQDMDHENMFWYRQDPGLGLRLIYFSYDVKMKEKGDIPEGYSVSREKKERFSLILESASTNQTSMYLCASSLTGSYQPQHFGDGTRLSIL.

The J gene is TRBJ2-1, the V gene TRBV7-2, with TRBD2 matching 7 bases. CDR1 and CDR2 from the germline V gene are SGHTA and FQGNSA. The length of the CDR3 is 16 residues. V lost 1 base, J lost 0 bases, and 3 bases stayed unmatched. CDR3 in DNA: TGTGCCAGCAGCTTAGATAGCGGGCTCTCCTACAATGAGCAGTTCTTC. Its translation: CASSLDSGLSYNEQFF.

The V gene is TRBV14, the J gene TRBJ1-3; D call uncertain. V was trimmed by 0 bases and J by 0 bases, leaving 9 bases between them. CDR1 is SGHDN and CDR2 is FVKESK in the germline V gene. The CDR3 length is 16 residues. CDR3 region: CASSQEDYLSGNTIYF. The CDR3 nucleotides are TGTGCCAGCAGCCAAGAGGATTACCTCTCTGGAAACACCATATATTTT.

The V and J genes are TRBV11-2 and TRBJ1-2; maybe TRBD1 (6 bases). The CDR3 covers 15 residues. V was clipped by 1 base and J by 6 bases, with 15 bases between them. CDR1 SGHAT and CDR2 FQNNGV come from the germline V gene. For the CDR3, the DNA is TGTGCCAGCAGCTTAGCGGCCGGGACATCAAATGGCTACACCTTC. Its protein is CASSLAAGTSNGYTF.

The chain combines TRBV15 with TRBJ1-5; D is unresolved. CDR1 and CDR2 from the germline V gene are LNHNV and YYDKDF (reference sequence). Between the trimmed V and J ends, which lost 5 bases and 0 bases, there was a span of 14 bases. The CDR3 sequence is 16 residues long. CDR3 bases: TGTGCCACCAGCCCAGTGGAGGGTGCTAGCAATCAGCCCCAGCATTTT. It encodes CATSPVEGASNQPQHF.